The 24 T cell receptor beta chains below were found in one sample sequenced in a study of identical twins. TCRdb reprocessed the 5' RACE reads with MiXCR, giving one entry per CDR3 protein. The sample shows 1.5 million or so distinct CDR3 sequences, less than 35% of them seen only once. Sequenced sample: cord blood. Receptors originate from a newborn girl in good health.

For this clonotype: This may arise from a read error, as a much more abundant clone is one base away. V usage is TRBV29-1 and J usage is TRBJ1-1; no clear D gene. Germline V gives CDR1 SQVTM, CDR2 ANQGSEA. This CDR3 region has 9 residues. Trimming pared 4 bases from V and 8 bases from J, leaving 5 bases between. CDR3 nucleotides: TGCAGCGTTGGTAGAGAAGCTTTCTTT. Residues: CSVGREAFF.

The chain joins TRBV4-1 to TRBJ2-5, with 9 bases matching TRBD1. CDR3 length: 17 residues. Germline CDR1 and CDR2: MGHRA and YSYEKL. V was pared by 0 bases and J by 4 bases, with 9 bases of the junction left unmatched. The CDR3 spells CASSQDIRTGDVETQYF. The CDR3 region has the DNA TGCGCCAGCAGCCAAGATATTCGGACAGGGGATGTAGAGACCCAGTACTTC.

This clonotype was observed a handful of times. V usage is TRBV20-1 and J usage is TRBJ2-1; 8 positions agree with TRBD2. The V segment lost 5 bases and the J segment 6 bases; nucleotides outside the gene matches: 6. Germline V CDR1 and CDR2: DFQATT, SNEGSKA (reference sequence). This CDR3 contains 13 residues. The CDR3 DNA is TGCAGTGCTCCGCTAGCGGGTATCAATGAGCAGTTCTTC. This sequence encodes CSAPLAGINEQFF.

The chain joins TRBV20-1 to TRBJ1-1, with 10 positions matching TRBD1. V was clipped by 5 bases and J by 8 bases; unmatched bases: 8. Germline CDR1 reads DFQATT; CDR2 reads SNEGSKA (reference sequence). The CDR3 spans 13 residues. This chain's CDR3 is CSAVPGQGTEAFF. DNA of the CDR3: TGCAGTGCTGTCCCGGGACAGGGGACAGAAGCTTTCTTT.

This clonotype was seen more than once but under ten times. The rearrangement links TRBV5-1 to TRBJ2-1; weak D call: TRBD2 (5 bases). This CDR3 region has 15 residues. Germline CDR1 SGHRS, CDR2 YFSETQ. The V and J ends lost 4 bases and 4 bases respectively, with 15 bases between them. The CDR3 spells CASSSRAGQYNEQFF. CDR3 in DNA: TGCGCCAGCAGCAGTAGGGCGGGTCAGTACAATGAGCAGTTCTTC.

The chain recombines TRBV7-9 with TRBJ1-1, with 7 bases that match TRBD1. Per the germline V gene, CDR1 is SEHNR and CDR2 is FQNEAQ (reference sequence). CDR3 length equals 14 residues. The V segment lost 3 bases and the J segment 7 bases; nucleotides outside the gene matches: 8. The chain's CDR3 is CASSFRQGVSEAFF. DNA for the CDR3: TGTGCCAGCAGCTTCAGGCAGGGGGTGAGTGAAGCTTTCTTT.

The chain combines TRBV28 with TRBJ2-5, with TRBD2 matching over 9 bases. Germline CDR1 MDHEN, CDR2 SYDVKM. The CDR3 is made up of 15 amino acids. V was clipped by 4 bases and J by 11 bases; unmatched bases: 14. Here the CDR3 DNA reads TGTGCCAGCAGTTCTAGCGGGATGGAGTCGGATGAGCAGTACTTC. This codes for CASSSSGMESDEQYF.

This clonotype was counted between two and nine times. This chain joins TRBV27 and TRBJ1-5; unclear D gene. The germline gives CDR1 MNHEY, CDR2 SMNVEV (reference sequence). This CDR3 has 16 amino acids. V lost 0 bases and J 2 bases, leaving 11 bases between the germline ends. CDR3 residues: CASSLSIGLGNQPQHF. The DNA for the CDR3 is TGTGCCAGCAGTTTATCGATCGGTTTGGGCAATCAGCCCCAGCATTTT.

This clonotype was observed a few times. The chain carries TRBV3-1 and TRBJ2-1; 7 bases align to TRBD2. With V trimmed by 11 bases and J by 8 bases, 15 bases remained unmatched. The CDR3 loop spans 14 amino acids. Germline V lookup: CDR1 LGHDT, CDR2 YNNKEL (reference sequence). Here the CDR3 reads CAVRSGTTRDEQFF. The CDR3 DNA is TGTGCCGTACGAAGTGGGACTACAAGGGATGAGCAGTTCTTC.

This clonotype was picked up many times. V gene TRBV29-1 combines with J gene TRBJ1-2; tentatively, D is TRBD1 (6 bases). V lost 6 bases and J 8 bases, leaving 16 bases between the germline ends. Per germline, CDR1 SQVTM and CDR2 ANQGSEA. This CDR3 contains 12 residues. CDR3 sequence: CSVPAQGEGYTF. CDR3 sequence (DNA): TGCAGCGTACCTGCACAGGGTGAAGGCTACACCTTC.

The sample holds many counts of this clonotype. For the CDR3, the DNA is TGTGCCATCAGAGGAAGTGCGTTAGTAGAAGAGCAGTACTTC. Amino acid sequence: CAIRGSALVEEQYF. J is TRBJ2-7 and V is TRBV10-3, with D unresolved. CDR3 length equals 14 residues. CDR1 ENHRY and CDR2 SYGVKD come from the germline V gene. The ends were cut back, 6 bases at V and 7 bases at J, with 19 bases in the middle.

The genes are TRBV28 and TRBJ1-6; a possible D gene is TRBD1 (5 bases). This CDR3 is 16 amino acids long. Trimming took 1 base from V and 4 from J, leaving 11 bases between them. The germline V gene has CDR1 MDHEN and CDR2 SYDVKM. The CDR3 DNA reads TGTGCCAGCAGTTTATTACTCAGGGTGTATAATTCACCCCTCCACTTT. Amino acid sequence: CASSLLLRVYNSPLHF.

This chain links TRBV7-9 with TRBJ2-1, with 8 positions matching TRBD2. This CDR3 comprises 15 residues. J gave up 6 bases and V 8 bases, and 12 bases lay outside the gene matches. Germline V lookup: CDR1 SEHNR, CDR2 FQNEAQ (reference sequence). The DNA for the CDR3 is TGTGCCAGCGGTTTCGGGGGGGCCATTGGCAATGAGCAGTTCTTC. It encodes CASGFGGAIGNEQFF.

This rearrangement joins TRBV5-1 to TRBJ1-3, with 7 bases identical to TRBD1. Germline CDR1 is SGHRS and CDR2 is YFSETQ. The CDR3 has 15 residues. V shed 2 bases and J 2 bases; nucleotides not matched to a gene: 4. The CDR3 nucleotides are TGCGCCAGCAGCTTCGGGACAGTTGCTGGAAACACCATATATTTT. This sequence encodes CASSFGTVAGNTIYF.

This clonotype was seen repeatedly, ten times or more. An end of the junction differs from the germline gene, which may be a read error. This chain joins TRBV7-7 and TRBJ2-1; D ambiguous. The germline V gene has CDR1 SSHAT and CDR2 FNYEAQ (reference sequence). The CDR3 loop spans 15 amino acids. CDR3 residues: CASSFRRAPYNEQFF. CDR3 bases: TGTGCTAGCAGCTTTCGGCGAGCCCCCTACAATGAGCAGTTCTTC. Filled out from reference TRBV7-7 and TRBJ2-1, the complete variable domain reads GAGVSQSPRYKVTKRGQDVTLRCDPISSHATLYWYQQALGQGPEFLTYFNYEAQPDKSGLPSDRFSAERPEGSISTLTIQRTEQRDSAMYRCASSFRRAPYNEQFFGPGTRLTVL.

The genes are TRBV4-1 and TRBJ2-1, with D possibly TRBD2 on 6 matching bases. With 1 base removed from V and 6 bases from J, the gap between germline ends came to 19 bases. This CDR3 has 17 amino acids. Germline V gene lookup returns CDR1 MGHRA and CDR2 YSYEKL. CDR3 sequence: CASSQATSLKPSNEQFF. The CDR3 DNA reads TGCGCCAGCAGCCAAGCAACTAGCCTCAAACCAAGCAATGAGCAGTTCTTC.

The rearrangement joins TRBV6-1 to TRBJ1-4; TRBD1 agrees at 11 bases. Germline CDR1 is MNHNS and CDR2 is SASEGT. The length of the CDR3 is 15 residues. V trimming: 7 bases; J trimming: 7 bases; junction bases outside the gene matches: 8. The DNA for the CDR3 is TGTGCCAGCACCTCCTGGACAGGGGGCCCTGAAAAACTGTTTTTT. Its translation: CASTSWTGGPEKLFF.

The chain is built from TRBV5-1 and TRBJ1-1, with a tentative D call TRBD1 (6 bases). This CDR3 has 16 amino acids. CDR1 SGHRS and CDR2 YFSETQ come from the germline V gene. The V end lost 0 bases, the J end lost 1 base, and 13 bases lay between the germline ends. The CDR3 nucleotides read TGCGCCAGCAGCTTGGACGGGGGCGCAGGGAACACTGAAGCTTTCTTT. Encoded protein: CASSLDGGAGNTEAFF.

This clonotype was observed a few times. The chain is built from TRBV6-1 and TRBJ2-4; no firm D call. The V and J ends lost 6 bases and 7 bases respectively, with 10 bases between them. Germline V lookup: CDR1 MNHNS, CDR2 SASEGT. This CDR3 has 12 amino acids. CDR3 coding DNA: TGTGCCAGCAGCCGGCCCCCCAACATTCAGTACTTC. It codes for CASSRPPNIQYF.

In this sample, this clonotype turned up a few times. The rearrangement links TRBV7-2 to TRBJ1-2, with TRBD1 identical over 8 bases. This CDR3 region has 13 residues. In germline, CDR1 is SGHTA, CDR2 FQGNSA. Trimming removed 3 bases from V and 7 bases from J; junction bases left unmatched: 4. The CDR3 nucleotides read TGTGCCAGCAGCTTGGACAGGGAGGCTGGCTACACCTTC. Encoded protein: CASSLDREAGYTF. The whole variable domain, remainder taken from reference TRBV7-2 and TRBJ1-2, is GAGVSQSPSNKVTEKGKDVELRCDPISGHTALYWYRQSLGQGLEFLIYFQGNSAPDKSGLPSDRFSAERTGGSVSTLTIQRTQQEDSAVYLCASSLDREAGYTFGSGTRLTVV.

The rearrangement uses TRBV25-1 and TRBJ1-5; the match to TRBD1 covers 7 bases. The CDR3 totals 16 residues. The germline V gene encodes CDR1 MGHDK and CDR2 SYGVNS. V was clipped by 2 bases and J by 4 bases; unmatched bases: 8. CDR3 loop: CASSEAGAGGNQPQHF. In DNA form, the CDR3 reads TGTGCCAGCAGTGAAGCGGGTGCAGGGGGGAATCAGCCCCAGCATTTT.

The V gene is TRBV6-6, the J gene TRBJ1-2, with TRBD1 matching over 10 bases. J lost 4 bases, V lost 11 bases, and 10 bases had no gene match. Germline lookup yields CDR1 MNHNY and CDR2 SVGAGI (reference sequence). This CDR3 region has 14 residues. The CDR3 loop is CAATGTGESYGYTF. CDR3 nucleotides: TGTGCCGCAACCGGGACAGGGGAGTCCTATGGCTACACCTTC.

The rearrangement uses TRBV5-1 and TRBJ2-7; D gene ambiguous. Deletions cut 2 bases from V and 3 bases from J, with 9 bases between. The CDR3 runs 13 residues. The germline CDR1 and CDR2 sequences are SGHRS and YFSETQ. The CDR3 nucleotides are TGCGCCAGCAGCTTAGGGAATTTCTACGAGCAGTACTTC. Translated: CASSLGNFYEQYF.

This clonotype was detected a few times. The gene calls are TRBV4-1 and TRBJ2-1; 10 nucleotides line up with TRBD2. The CDR3 contains 14 residues. After removal of 8 bases from V and 8 bases from J, the junction contained 9 bases not matched to a gene. Germline-derived CDR1 and CDR2 are MGHRA and YSYEKL. CDR3 nucleotide sequence: TGCGCCAGCGCCTCCAGCGGGAGGGCGGATGAGCAGTTCTTC. As protein: CASASSGRADEQFF.